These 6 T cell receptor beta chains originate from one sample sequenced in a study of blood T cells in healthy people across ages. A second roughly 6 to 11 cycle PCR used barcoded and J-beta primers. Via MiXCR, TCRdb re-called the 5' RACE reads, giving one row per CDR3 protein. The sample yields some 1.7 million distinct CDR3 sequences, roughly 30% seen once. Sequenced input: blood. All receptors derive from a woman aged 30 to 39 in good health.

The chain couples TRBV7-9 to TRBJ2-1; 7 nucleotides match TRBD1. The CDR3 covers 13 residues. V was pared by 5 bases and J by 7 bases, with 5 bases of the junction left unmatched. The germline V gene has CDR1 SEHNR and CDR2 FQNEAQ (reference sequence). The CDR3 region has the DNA TGTGCCAGCAGCCCTAGGGGACAGAATGAGCAGTTCTTC. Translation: CASSPRGQNEQFF.

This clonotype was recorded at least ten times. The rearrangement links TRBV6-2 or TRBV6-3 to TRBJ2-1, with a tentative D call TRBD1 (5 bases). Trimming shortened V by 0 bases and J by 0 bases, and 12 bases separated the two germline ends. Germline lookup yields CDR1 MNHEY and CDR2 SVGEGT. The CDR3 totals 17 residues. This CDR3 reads CASSYSAGYGSYNEQFF. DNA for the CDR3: TGTGCCAGCAGTTACTCTGCAGGGTATGGCTCCTACAATGAGCAGTTCTTC.

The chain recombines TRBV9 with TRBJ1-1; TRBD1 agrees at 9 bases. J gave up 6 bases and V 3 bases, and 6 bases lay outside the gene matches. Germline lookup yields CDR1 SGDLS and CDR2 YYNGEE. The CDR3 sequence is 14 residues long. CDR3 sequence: CASSEGQGYSEAFF. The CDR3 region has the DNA TGTGCCAGCAGCGAGGGACAGGGATATTCTGAAGCTTTCTTT.

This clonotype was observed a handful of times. DNA for the CDR3: TGTGCCATCAGTCCAGAGGGGACCACGGGGGAGCAGTACTTC. Protein product: CAISPEGTTGEQYF. This sequence joins TRBV10-3 and TRBJ2-4; D perhaps matches TRBD2 (6 bases). Germline V gene data show CDR1 as ENHRY and CDR2 as SYGVKD. V was pared by 5 bases and J by 13 bases, with 21 bases between. This CDR3 has 14 residues.

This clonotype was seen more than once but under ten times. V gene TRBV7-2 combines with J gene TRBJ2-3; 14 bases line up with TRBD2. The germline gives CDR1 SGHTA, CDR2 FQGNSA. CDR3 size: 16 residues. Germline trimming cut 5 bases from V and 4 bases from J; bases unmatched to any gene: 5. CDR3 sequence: CASSMGLAGASDTQYF. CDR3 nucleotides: TGTGCCAGCAGCATGGGACTAGCGGGGGCCTCAGATACGCAGTATTTT. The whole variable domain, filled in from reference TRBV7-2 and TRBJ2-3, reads GAGVSQSPSNKVTEKGKDVELRCDPISGHTALYWYRQSLGQGLEFLIYFQGNSAPDKSGLPSDRFSAERTGGSVSTLTIQRTQQEDSAVYLCASSMGLAGASDTQYFGPGTRLTVL.

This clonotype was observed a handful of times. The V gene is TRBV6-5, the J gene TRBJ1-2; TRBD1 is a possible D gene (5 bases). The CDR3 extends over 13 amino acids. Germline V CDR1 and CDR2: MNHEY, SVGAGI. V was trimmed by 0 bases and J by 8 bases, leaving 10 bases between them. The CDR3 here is CASSYSPGTGYTF. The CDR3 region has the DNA TGTGCCAGCAGTTACTCCCCGGGGACGGGCTACACCTTC.